This T cell receptor (beta chain) was profiled in a study of control samples from healthy donors and cancer patients. Method: immunoSEQ multiplex PCR; TCRdb's copy keeps in-frame clones and lacks some. The table shows some 150,000 clones, with approximately 91% occurring only once. The TCR comes from a man younger than 45 in good health. Sequenced input: blood.

CDR3 nucleotide sequence: TGTGCCAGCATCCCGGGTACAGGGGTAGTAAATGAGCAGTTCTTC. It specifies CASIPGTGVVNEQFF. This chain connects TRBV28 to TRBJ2-1, with TRBD1 matching over 7 bases. This CDR3 has 15 amino acids. V lost 7 bases, J lost 7 bases, and 13 bases stayed unmatched. CDR1 and CDR2 (germline): MDHEN, SYDVKM.